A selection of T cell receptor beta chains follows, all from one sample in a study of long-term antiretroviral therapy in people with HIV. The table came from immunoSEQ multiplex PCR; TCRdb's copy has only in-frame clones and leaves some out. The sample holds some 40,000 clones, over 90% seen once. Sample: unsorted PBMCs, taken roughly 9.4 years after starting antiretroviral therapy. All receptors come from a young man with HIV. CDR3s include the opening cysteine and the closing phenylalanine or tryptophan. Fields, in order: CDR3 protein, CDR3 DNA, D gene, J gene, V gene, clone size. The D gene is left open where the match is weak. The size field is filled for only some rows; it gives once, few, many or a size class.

cdr3_aa: CASSPFPLNTEAFF
cdr3_nt: TGTGCCAGCAGTCCCTTCCCCTTGAACACTGAAGCTTTCTTT
d_call: .
j_call: TRBJ1-1
v_call: TRBV27
clone_size: .

cdr3_aa: CASSFVNSGASPLHF
cdr3_nt: TGTGCCAGCAGTTTCGTGAACTCTGGGGCTTCACCCCTCCACTTT
d_call: .
j_call: TRBJ1-6
v_call: TRBV27
clone_size: .

cdr3_aa: CASNGQPSTDTQYF
cdr3_nt: TGTGCCAGCAATGGACAGCCTAGCACAGATACGCAGTATTTT
d_call: .
j_call: TRBJ2-3
v_call: TRBV6-1
clone_size: .

cdr3_aa: CASSKWGTETQYF
cdr3_nt: TGTGCCAGCTCAAAGTGGGGGACGGAGACGCAGTATTTT
d_call: .
j_call: TRBJ2-3
v_call: TRBV27
clone_size: .

cdr3_aa: CASSLRQGETQYF
cdr3_nt: TGTGCCAGCAGCTTAAGACAGGGTGAGACCCAGTACTTC
d_call: TRBD1
j_call: TRBJ2-5
v_call: TRBV7-3
clone_size: once

cdr3_aa: CASSLWDRFTDTQYF
cdr3_nt: TGTGCCAGCAGCTTATGGGACAGGTTCACAGATACGCAGTATTTT
d_call: TRBD1
j_call: TRBJ2-3
v_call: TRBV13
clone_size: .

cdr3_aa: CASGLAGQRLGGDEQYF
cdr3_nt: TGTGCCAGCGGACTCGCGGGACAGCGTCTTGGGGGCGACGAGCAGTACTTC
d_call: .
j_call: TRBJ2-7
v_call: TRBV28
clone_size: once

cdr3_aa: CASSSREVTEAFF
cdr3_nt: TGTGCCAGCAGCTCAAGGGAGGTCACTGAAGCTTTCTTT
d_call: .
j_call: TRBJ1-1
v_call: TRBV7-9
clone_size: .

cdr3_aa: CASRTDGNTEAFF
cdr3_nt: TGCGCCAGCAGAACTGATGGAAACACTGAAGCTTTCTTT
d_call: .
j_call: TRBJ1-1
v_call: TRBV5-1
clone_size: .

cdr3_aa: CASSLSRGDGYTF
cdr3_nt: TGTGCCAGCAGCTTATCCAGGGGTGACGGCTACACCTTC
d_call: .
j_call: TRBJ1-2
v_call: TRBV7-3
clone_size: .

cdr3_aa: CASSSTGTTYEQYF
cdr3_nt: TGTGCCAGCAGTTCGACAGGTACCACCTACGAGCAGTACTTC
d_call: .
j_call: TRBJ2-7
v_call: TRBV27
clone_size: .

cdr3_aa: CASRNSGANTGELFF
cdr3_nt: TGTGCCAGCAGAAATTCAGGGGCGAACACCGGGGAGCTGTTTTTT
d_call: .
j_call: TRBJ2-2
v_call: TRBV2
clone_size: .

cdr3_aa: CASSQSAGQGTGELFF
cdr3_nt: TGTGCCAGCAGCCAGAGCGCGGGACAGGGCACCGGGGAGCTGTTTTTT
d_call: TRBD1
j_call: TRBJ2-2
v_call: TRBV11-2
clone_size: .

cdr3_aa: CASNPVCVQSRANVLTF
cdr3_nt: TGTGCCAGCAATCCTGTTTGCGTACAAAGTCGGGCCAACGTCCTGACTTTC
d_call: .
j_call: TRBJ2-6
v_call: TRBV5-7
clone_size: .

cdr3_aa: CASSSGQVGANVLTF
cdr3_nt: TGCGCCAGCAGCTCGGGACAGGTGGGGGCCAACGTCCTGACTTTC
d_call: TRBD1
j_call: TRBJ2-6
v_call: TRBV5-1
clone_size: .

cdr3_aa: CASSIVQGLTEAFF
cdr3_nt: TGTGCCAGTAGTATAGTGCAGGGCCTCACTGAAGCTTTCTTT
d_call: .
j_call: TRBJ1-1
v_call: TRBV19
clone_size: .

cdr3_aa: CASSVVGSSYNEQFF
cdr3_nt: TGTGCCAGCAGCGTAGTAGGGAGCTCCTACAATGAGCAGTTCTTC
d_call: .
j_call: TRBJ2-1
v_call: TRBV9
clone_size: .

cdr3_aa: CASSETGANVLTF
cdr3_nt: TGTGCCAGCAGTGAAACTGGGGCCAACGTCCTGACTTTC
d_call: .
j_call: TRBJ2-6
v_call: TRBV25-1
clone_size: .

cdr3_aa: CASRGTGESYTGELFF
cdr3_nt: TGTGCCAGCAGGGGCACAGGGGAGTCTTACACCGGGGAGCTGTTTTTT
d_call: TRBD1
j_call: TRBJ2-2
v_call: TRBV14
clone_size: .

cdr3_aa: CASMRESYYGYTF
cdr3_nt: TGTGCCAGCATGAGGGAATCCTACTATGGCTACACCTTC
d_call: .
j_call: TRBJ1-2
v_call: TRBV6-1
clone_size: .

cdr3_aa: CASSTGTGNGGDTEAFF
cdr3_nt: TGCGCCAGCTCCACCGGGACAGGGAACGGAGGGGACACTGAAGCTTTCTTT
d_call: TRBD1
j_call: TRBJ1-1
v_call: TRBV23-1
clone_size: .

cdr3_aa: CASSLLTSDTGELFF
cdr3_nt: TGTGCCAGCAGCTTGCTCACTAGCGACACCGGGGAGCTGTTTTTT
d_call: TRBD2
j_call: TRBJ2-2
v_call: TRBV5-6
clone_size: once

cdr3_aa: CASSPTGTRAFF
cdr3_nt: TGTGCCAGCAGCCCCACCGGGACCAGAGCTTTCTTT
d_call: .
j_call: TRBJ1-1
v_call: TRBV7-8
clone_size: .

cdr3_aa: CSVVQGGADTQYF
cdr3_nt: TGCAGCGTTGTACAGGGGGGAGCAGATACGCAGTATTTT
d_call: TRBD1
j_call: TRBJ2-3
v_call: TRBV29-1
clone_size: .

cdr3_aa: CASSLGGRAYSQDEQFF
cdr3_nt: TGCGCCAGCAGCTTGGGGGGCAGGGCCTATAGTCAGGATGAGCAGTTCTTC
d_call: .
j_call: TRBJ2-1
v_call: TRBV5-1
clone_size: .

cdr3_aa: CASSLFRTGRANSPLHF
cdr3_nt: TGTGCCAGCAGCTTATTTAGGACGGGCAGGGCTAATTCACCCCTCCACTTT
d_call: .
j_call: TRBJ1-6
v_call: TRBV7-2
clone_size: .

cdr3_aa: CASSRLAKSTDTQYF
cdr3_nt: TGTGCCAGCAGCCGTCTAGCGAAGAGCACAGATACGCAGTATTTT
d_call: .
j_call: TRBJ2-3
v_call: TRBV7-8
clone_size: .

cdr3_aa: CASRTGFDGYTF
cdr3_nt: TGTGCCAGCCGGACAGGTTTTGATGGCTACACCTTC
d_call: TRBD1
j_call: TRBJ1-2
v_call: TRBV19
clone_size: .

cdr3_aa: CASSSGPGQRDNYGYTF
cdr3_nt: TGTGCCAGCAGCTCCGGACCCGGACAGCGCGATAACTATGGCTACACCTTC
d_call: .
j_call: TRBJ1-2
v_call: TRBV7-2
clone_size: .

cdr3_aa: CSVRQRGNTGELFF
cdr3_nt: TGCAGCGTTCGACAGCGGGGGAACACCGGGGAGCTGTTTTTT
d_call: TRBD2
j_call: TRBJ2-2
v_call: TRBV29-1
clone_size: once

cdr3_aa: CAISGGGQGNQPQHF
cdr3_nt: TGTGCCATCAGTGGCGGGGGCCAGGGCAATCAGCCCCAGCATTTT
d_call: .
j_call: TRBJ1-5
v_call: TRBV10-3
clone_size: .

cdr3_aa: CASGTGGTDTQYF
cdr3_nt: TGTGCCAGCGGGACAGGGGGCACAGATACGCAGTATTTT
d_call: TRBD1
j_call: TRBJ2-3
v_call: TRBV19
clone_size: .

cdr3_aa: CASSLDRGGLNEQFF
cdr3_nt: TGTGCCAGCAGCTTAGATCGCGGGGGGCTCAATGAGCAGTTCTTC
d_call: TRBD2
j_call: TRBJ2-1
v_call: TRBV11-2
clone_size: .

cdr3_aa: CASSLGARGGGREKLFF
cdr3_nt: TGTGCCAGCAGCTTAGGAGCCAGGGGGGGAGGCCGCGAAAAACTGTTTTTT
d_call: TRBD1
j_call: TRBJ1-4
v_call: TRBV7-9
clone_size: .

cdr3_aa: CASSTTGSSSYEQYF
cdr3_nt: TGTGCCAGTAGTACGACAGGGTCCAGCTCCTACGAGCAGTACTTC
d_call: TRBD1
j_call: TRBJ2-7
v_call: TRBV19
clone_size: .

cdr3_aa: CASSVNPTGGQETQYF
cdr3_nt: TGTGCCAGCAGCGTAAATCCCACAGGGGGACAAGAGACCCAGTACTTC
d_call: TRBD1
j_call: TRBJ2-5
v_call: TRBV9
clone_size: .

cdr3_aa: CASNRGLEDEQFF
cdr3_nt: TGTGCCAGCAATAGGGGCCTAGAAGATGAGCAGTTCTTC
d_call: .
j_call: TRBJ2-1
v_call: TRBV14
clone_size: .

cdr3_aa: CAIKRTGSTGELFF
cdr3_nt: TGTGCCATCAAGCGGACAGGCTCGACCGGGGAGCTGTTTTTT
d_call: TRBD1
j_call: TRBJ2-2
v_call: TRBV10-3
clone_size: .

cdr3_aa: CASSLQGVLDSPLHF
cdr3_nt: TGTGCCAGCAGTTTACAGGGGGTATTAGATTCACCCCTCCACTTT
d_call: TRBD1
j_call: TRBJ1-6
v_call: TRBV28
clone_size: .

cdr3_aa: CASTVVGSQETQYF
cdr3_nt: TGTGCCAGCACCGTGGTGGGGTCCCAAGAGACCCAGTACTTC
d_call: .
j_call: TRBJ2-5
v_call: TRBV7-9
clone_size: .

cdr3_aa: CASSERGQDHDEQFF
cdr3_nt: TGTGCCAGCAGCGAGAGGGGGCAAGACCATGATGAGCAGTTCTTC
d_call: TRBD1
j_call: TRBJ2-1
v_call: TRBV6-4
clone_size: .

cdr3_aa: CASSLGSDGGYTF
cdr3_nt: TGCGCCAGCAGCTTGGGGTCCGATGGTGGCTACACCTTC
d_call: .
j_call: TRBJ1-2
v_call: TRBV5-1
clone_size: .

cdr3_aa: CATFTQTKNIQYF
cdr3_nt: TGCGCCACCTTTACACAGACCAAAAACATTCAGTACTTC
d_call: .
j_call: TRBJ2-4
v_call: TRBV10-2
clone_size: .

cdr3_aa: CASTELAGRGNEQFF
cdr3_nt: TGTGCCAGCACCGAACTAGCGGGGCGGGGCAATGAGCAGTTCTTC
d_call: TRBD2
j_call: TRBJ2-1
v_call: TRBV6-6
clone_size: .

cdr3_aa: CASKWGTANTGELFF
cdr3_nt: TGTGCCAGTAAGTGGGGGACCGCGAACACCGGGGAGCTGTTTTTT
d_call: .
j_call: TRBJ2-2
v_call: TRBV19
clone_size: .

cdr3_aa: CASSLLGSSGEETQYF
cdr3_nt: TGTGCCAGCAGCCTATTGGGATCGAGTGGGGAAGAGACCCAGTACTTC
d_call: .
j_call: TRBJ2-5
v_call: TRBV7-3
clone_size: .

cdr3_aa: CASSQEGGLAGVFETQYF
cdr3_nt: TGCGCCAGCAGCCAAGAGGGGGGACTAGCGGGGGTTTTTGAGACCCAGTACTTC
d_call: TRBD2
j_call: TRBJ2-5
v_call: TRBV4-1
clone_size: .

cdr3_aa: CAWSVTPMGETQYF
cdr3_nt: TGTGCCTGGAGTGTGACACCGATGGGGGAGACCCAGTACTTC
d_call: .
j_call: TRBJ2-5
v_call: TRBV30
clone_size: .